A selection of T cell receptor beta chains follows, all from one sample in a study of cytotoxic CD8 clonotypes in ibrutinib-treated CLL. Produced via immunoSEQ multiplex PCR; TCRdb's table is partial and in-frame only. This sample has approximately 130,000 clones, with 80% to 85% found just once. The sample was PBMCs, taken after 24 months of ibrutinib treatment. These TCRs come from a human donor with chronic lymphocytic leukemia. Both conserved end residues are part of each CDR3. The D gene is left open where the match is weak. Some rows mark clone size as missing; the rest say once, few, many or name a class of expanded clone.

j_gene,d_gene,v_gene,abundance,CDR3nt,CDR3aa
TRBJ1-4,TRBD1,TRBV7-2,NA,TGTGCCAGCAGCTATGCACCAGGGGGAAAACTGTTTTTT,CASSYAPGGKLFF
TRBJ2-5,NA,TRBV5-1,NA,TGCGCCAGCAGCTCTCAGCAAGAGACCCAGTACTTC,CASSSQQETQYF
TRBJ1-3,NA,TRBV11-2,few,TGTGCCAGCAGCTTAGTCCCAGGGACGGGAAACACCATATATTTT,CASSLVPGTGNTIYF
TRBJ1-1,NA,TRBV5-1,NA,TGCGCCAGCAGCTACTTCAGGGCGAACACTGAAGCTTTCTTT,CASSYFRANTEAFF
TRBJ1-6,NA,TRBV2,NA,TGTGCCAGCAGTGGACACGGTTCACCCCTCCACTTT,CASSGHGSPLHF
TRBJ2-1,NA,TRBV7-2,NA,TGTGCCAGCAGGCTGGACACAACCTACAATGAGCAGTTCTTC,CASRLDTTYNEQFF
TRBJ1-4,NA,TRBV7-9,NA,TGTGCCAGCAGCTTACTCAGGGTGGAGGAAAAACTGTTTTTT,CASSLLRVEEKLFF
TRBJ1-2,NA,TRBV6-5,few,TGTGCCAGCAGTTACTCTCGGGCCAATAACTATGGCTACACCTTC,CASSYSRANNYGYTF
TRBJ1-1,NA,TRBV5-1,NA,TGCGCCAGCAGCTCTGGGGGCGGGGTCGGTGAAGCTTTCTTT,CASSSGGGVGEAFF
TRBJ1-5,TRBD1,TRBV6-1,NA,TGTGCCAGCAGCCAGGGACAGGGGCCGGGGCAGCCCCAGCATTTT,CASSQGQGPGQPQHF
TRBJ2-5,TRBD1,TRBV5-4,NA,TGTGCCAGCAGCTTGGAAGGGGGACAGGGCCGCAGGGCCCAGTACTTC,CASSLEGGQGRRAQYF
TRBJ2-3,TRBD2,TRBV29-1,once,TGCAGCGTAAGCGGGGGGGAGGATACGCAGTATTTT,CSVSGGEDTQYF
TRBJ1-3,NA,TRBV10-3,NA,TGTGCCATCAGTGAGTCGGGACTGACTGGAAACACCATATATTTT,CAISESGLTGNTIYF
TRBJ1-2,NA,TRBV7-9,NA,TGTGCCAGCAGCTCGCTCAGGGGCACCTTC,CASSSLRGTF
TRBJ2-7,TRBD1,TRBV28,NA,TGTGCCAGCAGGCTGGGACAGAAACTTTACGAGCAGTACTTC,CASRLGQKLYEQYF
TRBJ2-5,NA,TRBV28,once,TGTGCCAGCAGGCAAAGTACAGGGTTCGACGGTGAGACCCAGTACTTC,CASRQSTGFDGETQYF
TRBJ2-5,NA,TRBV7-2,NA,TGTGCCAGCAGCTTGGCGGAGACCCAGTACTTC,CASSLAETQYF
TRBJ1-2,NA,TRBV6-6,NA,TGTGCCAGCAGTGACTCCTACAGATCTAACTATGGCTACACCTTC,CASSDSYRSNYGYTF
TRBJ2-5,NA,TRBV4-1,NA,TGCGCCAGCAGCCTTACAGCCGCCCAAGAGACCCAGTACTTC,CASSLTAAQETQYF
TRBJ2-2,NA,TRBV4-3,once,TGCGCCAGCAGCCAAAATGGCGACACATACACCGGGGAGCTGTTTTTT,CASSQNGDTYTGELFF
TRBJ2-5,TRBD1,TRBV7-3,NA,TGTGCCAGCAGCCCAGGGACAGGGGAAGAGACCCAGTACTTC,CASSPGTGEETQYF
TRBJ2-3,NA,TRBV6-1,once,TGTGCCAGCAGGGGGACTGGTAAAGATACGCAGTATTTT,CASRGTGKDTQYF
TRBJ2-5,NA,TRBV5-1,NA,TGCGCCAGCAGCGCAACCGGGGAGACCCAGTACTTC,CASSATGETQYF
TRBJ1-1,TRBD1,TRBV7-9,NA,TGTGCCAGCAGCAGAACAGGGGTTTACACTGAAGCTTTCTTT,CASSRTGVYTEAFF
TRBJ2-7,NA,TRBV19,NA,TGTGCCAGTAGTCCAGGGTCCCACGAGCAGTACTTC,CASSPGSHEQYF
TRBJ2-7,TRBD1,TRBV10-3,NA,TGTGCCATCAGTAAAACGGGACAGGGGGCGCGAGAGCAGTACTTC,CAISKTGQGAREQYF
TRBJ2-7,NA,TRBV7-7,NA,TGTGCCAGCAGCTTAGCTCGGGTAACCAGCAGCTCCTACGAGCAGTACTTC,CASSLARVTSSSYEQYF
TRBJ2-7,NA,TRBV7-6,NA,TGTGCCAGCAGCTCGGCCCACCAAGGCTACGAGCAGTACTTC,CASSSAHQGYEQYF
TRBJ1-6,NA,TRBV30,NA,TGTGCCTGGACCCCGGGCGGGGATTCACCCCTCCACTTT,CAWTPGGDSPLHF
TRBJ1-4,NA,TRBV5-1,NA,TGCGCCAGCAGCTTGGGGGACATCCTGAATGAAAAACTGTTTTTT,CASSLGDILNEKLFF
TRBJ1-2,TRBD1,TRBV6-5,NA,TGTGCCAGCAGTTACTTTGACAGGGGATGGGATGGCTACACCTTC,CASSYFDRGWDGYTF
TRBJ2-3,NA,TRBV7-2,NA,TGTGCCAGCAGCCCCCTCTTTCGGGATACGCAGTATTTT,CASSPLFRDTQYF
TRBJ1-2,NA,TRBV12-5,NA,TGTGCTAGTGGTTTGTCTCGCGGACAGACTGGGGCTAACTATGGCTACACCTTC,CASGLSRGQTGANYGYTF
TRBJ1-2,NA,TRBV19,NA,TGTGCCAGTAGTATCCGGGGGCGATCCGATGGCTACACCTTC,CASSIRGRSDGYTF
TRBJ2-5,NA,TRBV7-5,few,TGTGTCAGAAGCCACCCACTCCAAGAGACCCAGTACTTC,CVRSHPLQETQYF
TRBJ2-1,NA,TRBV14,NA,TGTGCCAGCAGCCAAGTGCCAAATGGGGGTGAGCAGTTCTTC,CASSQVPNGGEQFF
TRBJ2-7,NA,TRBV6-6,NA,TGTGCCAGCAGTTACGGGGAAGAGCAGTACTTC,CASSYGEEQYF
TRBJ2-3,TRBD2,TRBV28,NA,TGTGCCAGCAGTTTCCTAGCGGGGGGGTCCACAGATACGCAGTATTTT,CASSFLAGGSTDTQYF
TRBJ1-2,TRBD1,TRBV5-1,NA,TGCGCCAGCAGCTTGGGACAGGGTGGCGGCTACACCTTC,CASSLGQGGGYTF
TRBJ2-1,TRBD2,TRBV7-2,NA,TGTGCCAGCAGCCTGGGGCCAGCGGGGGCGTACAATGAGCAGTTCTTC,CASSLGPAGAYNEQFF